This TCR beta chain is from a study of cytomegalovirus exposure and HLA in healthy donors. General study results and limits: Sequencing probably produced one cluster of sequence variants that were highly shared. The availability of immune exposure information extended only to CMV serostatus. Analyses of presence and absence presupposed an approximately uniform sequencing depth across donors.

The donors were healthy bone marrow donors. Amplification used 60 Vbeta primers and 13 Jbeta primers. TCRdb keeps only in-frame clones here, not all; method: immunoSEQ multiplex PCR. The sample includes over 110,000 clones, 80% of them seen just once. Worth noting for this clone: What it recognizes is unknown.

There are 16 residues in the CDR3. Germline V lookup: CDR1 MGHDK, CDR2 SYGVNS. The ends lost 3 bases at V and 1 base at J; junction bases unmatched: 3. Material for sequencing was PBMCs. The chain combines TRBV25-1 with TRBJ2-2; 9 bases are shared with TRBD1. This TCR was recovered from a male donor in good health and CMV-seropositive. The DNA of the CDR3 is TGTGCCAGCAGTGAGGTGGGACAGGGGAACACCGGGGAGCTGTTTTTT. Its protein is CASSEVGQGNTGELFF. Based on the CDR3 plus reference TRBV25-1 and TRBJ2-2, the full variable domain is EADIYQTPRYLVIGTGKKITLECSQTMGHDKMYWYQQDPGMELHLIHYSYGVNSTEKGDLSSESTVSRIRTEHFPLTLESARPSHTSQYLCASSEVGQGNTGELFFGEGSRLTVL.